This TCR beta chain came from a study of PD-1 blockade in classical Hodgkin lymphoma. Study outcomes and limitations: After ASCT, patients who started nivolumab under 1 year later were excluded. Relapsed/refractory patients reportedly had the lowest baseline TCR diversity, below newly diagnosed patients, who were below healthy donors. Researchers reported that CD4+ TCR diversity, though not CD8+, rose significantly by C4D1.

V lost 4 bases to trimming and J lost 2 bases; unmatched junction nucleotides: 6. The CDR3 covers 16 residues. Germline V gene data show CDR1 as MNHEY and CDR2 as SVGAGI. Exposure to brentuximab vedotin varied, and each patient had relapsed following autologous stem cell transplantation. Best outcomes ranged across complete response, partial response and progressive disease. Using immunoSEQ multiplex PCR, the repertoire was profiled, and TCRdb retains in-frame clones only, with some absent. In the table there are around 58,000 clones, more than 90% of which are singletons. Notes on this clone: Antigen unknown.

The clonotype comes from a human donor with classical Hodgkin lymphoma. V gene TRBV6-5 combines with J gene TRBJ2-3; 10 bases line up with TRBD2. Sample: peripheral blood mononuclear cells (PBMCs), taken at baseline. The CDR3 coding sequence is TGTGCCAGCAGTTGGACTGGACTAGCGGTCACAGATACGCAGTATTTT. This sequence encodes CASSWTGLAVTDTQYF.